Listed here is a single TCR beta chain. Antigen: not known. These data are taken from a study of OX40 agonist ivuxolimab in advanced cancers. Study background: Hepatocellular carcinoma, melanoma, renal cell or head and neck cancer affected the dose-escalation patients. From roughly 20 to 90 years was the age range, with a mean of roughly 64 years, and roughly 80% were male. Overall study results and limits: The study did not work out the antigen specificity of the expanded peripheral T cells. Researchers report that CD8+ T cells had, on average, more expanded clones than CD4+.

Germline V gene data show CDR1 as SGHNT and CDR2 as YYREEE (reference sequence). The CDR3 loop spans 15 amino acids. With 0 bases removed from V and 4 bases from J, the gap between germline ends came to 11 bases. Profiling relied on immunoSEQ multiplex PCR, and the TCRdb table lists in-frame clones only, not all of them. The repertoire consists of tens of thousands of clones, with more than 75% occurring once and the leading ten covering over 0.8%. The sequences come from CD4+ or CD8+ T cells sorted from blood, collected in a trial of the OX40 agonist ivuxolimab. This sequence was found in an adult with an advanced solid tumor such as melanoma, head and neck, liver or kidney cancer. The genes are TRBV5-4 and TRBJ2-1; D uncertain. CDR3 coding DNA: TGTGCCAGCAGCTTGGCCACTCAAGGTTACAATGAGCAGTTCTTC. Translation: CASSLATQGYNEQFF.